The 12 T cell receptor beta chains below all came from one sample that was sequenced in a study of Graves' ophthalmopathy and Graves' hyperthyroidism. Using RNA transcripts, the TCR beta CDR3 regions were amplified. Following a first-round RT-PCR that used HTBI primers, a second-round multiplex PCR was carried out. TCRdb reanalysed the multiplex PCR reads using MiXCR and keeps one entry per CDR3 protein. This table holds a few hundred thousand distinct CDR3 sequences, approximately 37% found once. What was sequenced was peripheral blood or thyroid tissue (not recorded which). All receptors derive from an adult man with Graves' hyperthyroidism.

This clonotype was detected many times. The chain joins TRBV20-1 to TRBJ1-4; possible D gene TRBD1, 6 bases. This CDR3 comprises 13 residues. Per the germline V gene, CDR1 is DFQATT and CDR2 is SNEGSKA (reference sequence). Deletions cut 5 bases from V and 4 bases from J, with 11 bases between. CDR3 DNA sequence: TGCAGTGCTCGAACAGGGCTTAATGAAAAACTGTTTTTT. It specifies CSARTGLNEKLFF.

The V call is TRBV20-1, the J call TRBJ2-7; perhaps TRBD2 as D (5 bases). The CDR3 has 15 residues. Per germline, CDR1 DFQATT and CDR2 SNEGSKA (reference sequence). V was trimmed by 0 bases and J by 5 bases, leaving 17 bases between them. CDR3 in amino acids: CSARDLERESNEQYF. CDR3 nucleotide sequence: TGCAGTGCTAGAGATCTAGAGAGGGAGAGTAACGAGCAGTACTTC.

This clonotype has more than one count but fewer than ten. The chain joins TRBV7-6 to TRBJ2-2, with D possibly being TRBD1 or TRBD2 (5 bases each). V was clipped by 4 bases and J by 3 bases, with 18 bases between them. The germline V gene has CDR1 SGHVS and CDR2 FNYEAQ. The CDR3 extends over 17 amino acids. CDR3 protein: CASSSSGEGTDTGELFF. The CDR3 DNA reads as TGTGCCAGCAGCTCCTCTGGAGAGGGGACCGACACCGGGGAGCTGTTTTTT.

This clonotype was recorded a few times. The chain has TRBV5-1 and TRBJ2-5; TRBD1 matches 7 bases. V was clipped by 4 bases and J by 8 bases; unmatched bases: 14. The germline CDR1 and CDR2 sequences are SGHRS and YFSETQ. CDR3 length: 15 amino acids. CDR3 amino acids: CASSIGTDTWGTQYF. The CDR3 DNA sequence: TGCGCCAGCAGCATCGGGACAGACACTTGGGGTACCCAGTACTTC.

J is TRBJ2-7 and V is TRBV10-1, with a possible D match to TRBD1 (6 bases). Looked up from germline, CDR1 is WNHNN and CDR2 is SYGVQD (reference sequence). V lost 5 bases and J 3 bases, leaving 14 bases between the germline ends. The CDR3 runs to 14 residues. CDR3 region: CASSNTGLNYEQYF. CDR3 bases: TGCGCCAGCAGTAATACAGGGCTAAACTACGAGCAGTACTTC.

This clonotype has only a few counts. The rearrangement uses TRBV10-3 and TRBJ1-2; TRBD1 aligns across 8 bases. The germline CDR1 and CDR2 sequences are ENHRY and SYGVKD. The ends lost 10 bases at V and 7 bases at J; junction bases unmatched: 23. CDR3 size: 17 residues. This CDR3 is CASTKGSTGAGTGGYTF. In nucleotides, the CDR3 is TGTGCCAGCACCAAAGGGTCGACAGGGGCGGGGACCGGTGGCTACACCTTC.

This clonotype was detected ten times or more. The CDR3 nucleotides read TGTGCCAGCAGCTTAGATGTATCGATGGGGCGAGAGACCCAGTACTTC. It yields the protein CASSLDVSMGRETQYF. The rearrangement links TRBV7-3 to TRBJ2-5, with D perhaps TRBD1 (5 bases). The germline V and J ends were trimmed by 2 bases and 4 bases, with 17 bases remaining between them. Germline values: CDR1 SGHTA, CDR2 FQGTGA. The CDR3 sequence is 16 residues long.

A remark on this clonotype: It may be a read error: a sequence one base away is much more abundant. The chain links TRBV7-8 to TRBJ2-7; 12 bases match TRBD2. The closer fit of TRBJ2-1 to the DNA end suggests the J call may be wrong. The CDR3 has 16 residues. Per the germline V gene, CDR1 is SGHVS and CDR2 is FQNEAQ. The CDR3 nucleotides read TGTGCCAGCAGCTCCTTCCCTAGCGGGGGGGAGTACGAGCAGTTCTTC. Amino acid sequence: CASSSFPSGGEYEQFF.

This clonotype was seen only a few times. The chain combines TRBV19 with TRBJ1-1; no clear D. The CDR3 length is 14 residues. The V end was cut by 3 bases, the J end by 4 bases, with 12 bases between. CDR1 and CDR2 (germline): LNHDA, SQIVND (reference sequence). CDR3 nucleotide sequence: TGTGCCAGTAGTATTTTCAAGGGAGGCACTGAAGCTTTCTTT. Encoded protein: CASSIFKGGTEAFF.

The chain combines TRBV9 with TRBJ2-3; tentatively, D is TRBD1 or TRBD2 (5 bases each). The germline V and J ends were trimmed by 3 bases and 2 bases, with 13 bases remaining between them. The CDR3 has 15 amino acids. Germline values: CDR1 SGDLS, CDR2 YYNGEE. CDR3 DNA: TGTGCCAGCAGCGCCGGGACCCATTCCACAGATACGCAGTATTTT. The encoded protein is CASSAGTHSTDTQYF.

V and J are TRBV5-1 and TRBJ2-7, with TRBD1 identical over 11 bases. V was pared by 2 bases and J by 6 bases, with 4 bases of the junction left unmatched. The CDR3 totals 14 residues. Germline CDR1 and CDR2: SGHRS and YFSETQ. CDR3 bases: TGCGCCAGCAGCTTTATCGGGACAGGGGGCGAGCAGTACTTC. This encodes CASSFIGTGGEQYF.

Ten or more counts support this clonotype. The V call is TRBV20-1, the J call TRBJ2-5, with TRBD1 matching over 7 bases. Per germline, CDR1 DFQATT and CDR2 SNEGSKA (reference sequence). The CDR3 sequence is 12 residues long. J lost 4 bases, V lost 3 bases, and 2 bases had no gene match. Here the CDR3 DNA reads TGCAGTGCTAGGAAGGGGGCAGAGACCCAGTACTTC. It is translated as CSARKGAETQYF.